This T cell receptor (beta chain) was identified in a study of spatial heterogeneity in lung cancer. Unique molecular identifiers tagged every individual TCR cDNA molecule. MiXCR, run by TCRdb on the 5' RACE reads, gives a single entry per CDR3 protein. The sample contains over 45,000 distinct CDR3 sequences, 10% to 15% of which appear only once. Specified time point: blood at routine non-recurrence follow-up after resection. The CDR3 length is 13 residues. Germline CDR1 and CDR2: SGHKS and YYEKEE (reference sequence). V was trimmed by 3 bases and J by 3 bases, leaving 10 bases between them. This clonotype was detected many times.

This chain uses TRBV5-5 with TRBJ2-7; D is perhaps TRBD2 (6 bases). The sample was PBMCs, taken at follow-up. The clonotype originates from a male donor with early-stage non-small cell lung cancer. The CDR3 bases are TGTGCCAGCAGCTCCTACGGGAGCTACGAGCAGTACTTC. Protein product: CASSSYGSYEQYF. The full variable domain, completed using reference TRBV5-5 and TRBJ2-7, is DAGVTQSPTHLIKTRGQQVTLRCSPISGHKSVSWYQQVLGQGPQFIFQYYEKEERGRGNFPDRFSARQFPNYSSELNVNALLLGDSALYLCASSSYGSYEQYFGPGTRLTVT.